These T cell receptor beta chains were read from a single sample in a study of metastatic and nonmetastatic thyroid tumors. TCRdb reassembled clones from the PCR reads with MiXCR. The sample carries 25,000 to 35,000 clones, about 18% recorded once. Specimen: blood. The receptor set was obtained from a female donor with papillary thyroid cancer or a benign thyroid nodule (not recorded which). Some clones in this sample may be carry-over from other donors' samples. Both conserved end residues are part of each CDR3. A D gene is named only where the DNA matches it firmly. Size is omitted from some rows. Given values are once, few, many or a class for expanded clones.

size	J	V	D	DNA	CDR3
NA	TRBJ1-4	TRBV28	NA	TGTGCCAGCAGCACCTGTGACGGGCCCCGTGGAAGTGCTAATGAAAAACTGTTTTTT	CASSTCDGPRGSANEKLFF
many	TRBJ1-3	TRBV30	NA	TGTGCCTGGAGAGTTTTCTCTGGAAACACCATATATTTT	CAWRVFSGNTIYF
many	TRBJ1-5	TRBV6-1	TRBD1	TGTGCCAGCAGTAAAACCGGGACAGGGACCCAGCCCCAGCATTTT	CASSKTGTGTQPQHF
many	TRBJ1-1	TRBV12-3/TRBV12-4	NA	TGTGCCAGCAGACAATCAGGGAACACTGAAGCTTTCTTT	CASRQSGNTEAFF
medium-sized	TRBJ2-1	TRBV6-1	TRBD1	TGTGCCAGTGTACAGGGGGACACCTACAATGAGCAGTTCTTC	CASVQGDTYNEQFF
many	TRBJ2-3	TRBV7-8	NA	TGTGCCAGCAGCTTAGGGGCAGATACGCAGTATTTT	CASSLGADTQYF
NA	TRBJ1-2	TRBV11-2	NA	TGTGCCAGCAGCTTAGCGGGGGTTGGCTATGGCTACACCTTC	CASSLAGVGYGYTF
once	TRBJ1-3	TRBV30	NA	TGTGCCTGGAAAAGGGCTGGAAACACCATATATTTT	CAWKRAGNTIYF
many	TRBJ2-3	TRBV13	TRBD2	TGTGCCAGCAGCCCATCGATGACTAGCGGGGGCACAGATACGCAGTATTTT	CASSPSMTSGGTDTQYF
many	TRBJ1-1	TRBV20-1	NA	TGCAGTGGAGTTCCAATAAGGGGGGACATGAACACTGAAGCTTTCTTT	CSGVPIRGDMNTEAFF
many	TRBJ1-2	TRBV6-1	NA	TGTGCCAGCAGCCTCTCCACGGCGGGAGGCTACACCTTC	CASSLSTAGGYTF
many	TRBJ2-2	TRBV6-4	NA	TGTGCCAGCAGTGAGGGGGGCGCCACCGGGGAGCTGTTTTTT	CASSEGGATGELFF
few	TRBJ1-1	TRBV28	NA	TGTGCCAGCAGTCCGGGACAAGAGAACACTGAAGCTTTCTTT	CASSPGQENTEAFF
many	TRBJ2-2	TRBV20-1	TRBD2	TGCAGTGCTAGTCGGGCTAGCGGGAGGTCCACCGGGGAGCTGTTTTTT	CSASRASGRSTGELFF
many	TRBJ2-1	TRBV12-3/TRBV12-4	NA	TGTGCCAGCATCACAGGGTTAGAGCAGTTCTTC	CASITGLEQFF
once	TRBJ1-4	TRBV5-1	NA	TGCGCCAGCAGCCCCCGAATCTCGGGACATTACGAAAAACTGTTTTTT	CASSPRISGHYEKLFF
many	TRBJ2-7	TRBV3-1	TRBD2	TGTGCCAGCGGACTAGCGGGAGACGAGCAGTACTTC	CASGLAGDEQYF
many	TRBJ2-1	TRBV12-3/TRBV12-4	NA	TGTGCCAGCAAGGGTTCATTTAACAATGAGCAGTTCTTC	CASKGSFNNEQFF
many	TRBJ2-3	TRBV4-2	TRBD1	TGTGCCAGCAGCAACAGGACAGGCCTCTGGGGCACAGATACGCAGTATTTT	CASSNRTGLWGTDTQYF
few	TRBJ2-3	TRBV12-3/TRBV12-4	NA	TGTGCCAGCAGCCCTGGCGGGGTGGGCGGTGTCGGGGCGCAGTATTTT	CASSPGGVGGVGAQYF
NA	TRBJ1-5	TRBV20-1	NA	TGCAGTGCTAGAGATATTATAGTAGGCAATCAGCCCCAGCATTTT	CSARDIIVGNQPQHF
NA	TRBJ2-7	TRBV7-8	TRBD1	TGTGCCAGCAGCTTATACGGGACAGAGTCCTACGAGCAGTACTTC	CASSLYGTESYEQYF
many	TRBJ2-1	TRBV4-1	TRBD2	TGCGCCAGCAGCCAAGAAAAGCGGGGGGTAACCTACAATGAGCAGTTCTTC	CASSQEKRGVTYNEQFF
many	TRBJ1-6	TRBV20-1	NA	TGCAGTGCCAGATCTGGGGGAGTTGCCCTCCACTTT	CSARSGGVALHF
many	TRBJ2-7	TRBV2	NA	TGTGCCAGCAGTGCGGGGGGCGGGGACGAGCAGTACTTC	CASSAGGGDEQYF
few	TRBJ2-5	TRBV6-1	TRBD2	TGTGCCAGCAGTGATCTCAGCGGGACCCAAGAGACCCAGTACTTC	CASSDLSGTQETQYF
many	TRBJ2-1	TRBV19	NA	TGTGCCAGTAGTGTAGCGCCGGCAGACAATGAGCAGTTCTTC	CASSVAPADNEQFF
many	TRBJ2-1	TRBV6-1	TRBD1	TGTGCCAGCAGCCAAGGACAGGGTGAACTTTACAATGAGCAGTTCTTC	CASSQGQGELYNEQFF